Given below is one T cell receptor (beta chain) in context. This CDR3 contains 16 residues. Germline V CDR1 and CDR2: SNHLY, FYNNEI. After removal of 0 bases from V and 2 bases from J, the junction contained 1 base not matched to a gene. These data belong to a study of blood T cell repertoires in COVID-19. The method was immunoSEQ multiplex PCR; TCRdb's version includes in-frame clones alone and lacks a portion of them. The sample has around 100,000 clones; approximately 90% are singletons. The clonotype originates from a woman in her 70s who had recovered from COVID-19. The specimen was peripheral blood. The gene calls are TRBV2 and TRBJ2-6, with TRBD2 matching 7 bases. The CDR3 nucleotides read TGTGCCAGCAGTGAAGCGCGGGGGACTGGGGCCAACGTCCTGACTTTC. Amino acid sequence: CASSEARGTGANVLTF.